This TCR beta chain was recorded in a study of control samples from healthy donors and cancer patients. V lost 5 bases to trimming and J lost 10 bases; unmatched junction nucleotides: 7. CDR1 MNHEY and CDR2 SMNVEV come from the germline V gene (reference sequence). CDR3 size: 13 residues. Sequenced by immunoSEQ multiplex PCR; TCRdb stores in-frame clones only, minus some. The sample holds 100,000 to 150,000 clones, more than 75% seen once. This rearrangement joins TRBV27 to TRBJ2-1; 8 bases are shared with TRBD2. The receptor was isolated from a man aged 35-49 years in good health. The material sequenced was blood. The CDR3 loop reads CASSPGGGLEQFF. The CDR3 nucleotides read TGTGCCAGCAGTCCGGGAGGGGGACTGGAGCAGTTCTTC.